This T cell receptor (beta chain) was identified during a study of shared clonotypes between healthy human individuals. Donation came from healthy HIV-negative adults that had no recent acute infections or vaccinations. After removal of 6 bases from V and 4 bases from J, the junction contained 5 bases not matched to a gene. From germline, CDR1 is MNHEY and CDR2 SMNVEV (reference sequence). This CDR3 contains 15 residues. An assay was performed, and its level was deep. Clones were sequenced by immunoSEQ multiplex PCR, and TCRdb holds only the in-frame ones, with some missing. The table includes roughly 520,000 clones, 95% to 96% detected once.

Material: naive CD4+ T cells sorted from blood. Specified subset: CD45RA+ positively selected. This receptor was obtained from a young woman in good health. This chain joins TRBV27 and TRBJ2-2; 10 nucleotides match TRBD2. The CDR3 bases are TGTGCCAGCAGACCTAGCGGGAGTGTCACCGGGGAGCTGTTTTTT. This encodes CASRPSGSVTGELFF.